The source of this TCR beta chain is a study of neurological immune-mediated disorders. Overall study findings and caveats: HTLV-1-associated myelopathy had the most TCR clonal expansion, whereas multiple sclerosis had the least (lower than in healthy controls).

TCRdb used MiXCR to reprocess the 5' RACE reads, holding one entry per CDR3 protein. The table lists approximately 45,000 distinct CDR3 sequences, roughly 13% of them singletons, with roughly 1.2% in the top ten. CDR1 and CDR2 (germline): LNHNV, YYDKDF (reference sequence). The CDR3 is 15 amino acids. The ends were cut back, 1 base at V and 0 bases at J, with 7 bases in the middle. Regarding this clonotype: Its antigen is not known.

The clonotype comes from a female donor in good health. The gene calls are TRBV15 and TRBJ1-5; no reliable D call. The sequencing input was PBMCs. The CDR3 DNA reads TGTGCCACCAGCAGAGGCGAGGATAGCAATCAGCCCCAGCATTTT. Protein: CATSRGEDSNQPQHF.